This TCR beta chain derives from a study of blood T cell repertoires in COVID-19. Study-level background: Donors in the United States, Italy and Spain gave samples during acute or convalescent COVID-19. Sample material is recorded as cDNA or gDNA derived from T cells, B-cell-depleted T cells, or PBMCs.

In the study's own analysis: Nucleated cell counts were estimated from reference gene primer amplification. Sequenced by immunoSEQ multiplex PCR; TCRdb stores in-frame clones only, minus some. Clonal size and the V and J genes are those of that table, whereas D and trimming came from the DNA. The data contain more than 150,000 clones, approximately 79% of them singletons. Sequenced sample: peripheral blood. The sequence derives from a man in his 60s with active or convalescent COVID-19.

CDR3: CASSESVGTGGTDTQYF. DNA for the CDR3: TGTGCCAGCAGTGAATCTGTAGGGACAGGGGGAACAGATACGCAGTATTTT. The chain joins TRBV6-1 to TRBJ2-3, with 11 bases lining up with TRBD1. Germline loops: CDR1 MNHNS, CDR2 SASEGT. The CDR3 consists of 17 residues. J gave up 3 bases and V 2 bases, and 7 bases lay outside the gene matches.